This TCR beta chain was recorded in a study of control samples from healthy donors and cancer patients. Germline loops: CDR1 KGHDR, CDR2 SFDVKD. The trim removed 4 bases at V and 2 bases at J, leaving 8 bases unmatched. The CDR3 runs 16 residues. Data came from immunoSEQ multiplex PCR; TCRdb stores just in-frame clones and leaves some out. The sample includes under 450,000 clones, 90% of them seen just once. Sequencing was done on a sample of PBMCs. This receptor was taken from a man in his forties or fifties with head and neck cancer. The rearrangement uses TRBV24-1 and TRBJ2-3; 7 positions match TRBD2. DNA of the CDR3: TGTGCCACCAGTGACTCGACGGGACTACTCACAGATACGCAGTATTTT. This encodes CATSDSTGLLTDTQYF.